This entry features one T cell receptor (beta chain) sequence. The data originate from a study of blood T cell repertoires in COVID-19. Data came from immunoSEQ multiplex PCR; TCRdb stores just in-frame clones and leaves some out. The sample has about 270,000 clones; over 75% are singletons. CDR3 size: 16 residues. The V end lost 1 base, the J end lost 1 base, and 13 bases lay between the germline ends. Germline CDR1 MDHEN, CDR2 SYDVKM. The chain combines TRBV28 with TRBJ1-2, with D possibly matching TRBD1 (6 bases). Specimen: peripheral blood. The receptor's source is a human donor in a cohort sampled during active COVID-19. CDR3 residues: CASSLYETGLNYGYTF. In DNA, the CDR3 is TGTGCCAGCAGTTTATACGAGACAGGTCTTAACTATGGCTACACCTTC.